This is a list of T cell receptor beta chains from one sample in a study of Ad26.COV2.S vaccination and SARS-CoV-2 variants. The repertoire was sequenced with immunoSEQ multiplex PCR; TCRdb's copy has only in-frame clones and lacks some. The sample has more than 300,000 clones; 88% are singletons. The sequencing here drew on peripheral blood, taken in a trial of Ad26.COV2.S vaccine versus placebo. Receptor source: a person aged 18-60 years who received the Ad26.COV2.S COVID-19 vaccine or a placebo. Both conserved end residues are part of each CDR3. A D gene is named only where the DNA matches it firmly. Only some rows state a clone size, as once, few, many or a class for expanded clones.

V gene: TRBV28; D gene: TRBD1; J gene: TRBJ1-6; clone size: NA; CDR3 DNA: TGTGCCAGCAGACGACAGGGTTCCCTTAATTCACCCCTCCACTTT; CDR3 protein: CASRRQGSLNSPLHF
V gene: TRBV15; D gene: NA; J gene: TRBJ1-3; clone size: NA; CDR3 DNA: TGTGCCACCAGCAGAGACCCCCTAAGTAGGAGGGCTTTAACTGGAAACACCATATATTTT; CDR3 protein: CATSRDPLSRRALTGNTIYF
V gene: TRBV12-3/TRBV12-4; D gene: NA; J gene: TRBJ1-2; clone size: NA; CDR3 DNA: TGTGCCAGCAGCCAGGACGGCTATGGCTACACCTTC; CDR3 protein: CASSQDGYGYTF
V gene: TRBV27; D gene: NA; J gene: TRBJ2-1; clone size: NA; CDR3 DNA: TGTGCCAGCAGTTTAGAGGGTGTTATTGCAGATGAGCAGTTCTTC; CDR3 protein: CASSLEGVIADEQFF
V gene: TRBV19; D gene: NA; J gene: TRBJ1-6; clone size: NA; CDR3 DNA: TGTGCCAGTAGTATTGCCCCGGGACGTGTGGGTTCCCTCCACTTT; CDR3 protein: CASSIAPGRVGSLHF
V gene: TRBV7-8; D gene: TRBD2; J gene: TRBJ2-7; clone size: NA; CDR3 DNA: TGTGCCAGCAGCGCCCCGGTCTACGCGGGAGGGCAAGACGAGCAGTACTTC; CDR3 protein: CASSAPVYAGGQDEQYF
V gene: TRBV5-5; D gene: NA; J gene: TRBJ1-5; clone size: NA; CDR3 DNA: TGTGCCAGCAGCTGGGGGAGGGTCGAACCCCAGCATTTT; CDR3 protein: CASSWGRVEPQHF
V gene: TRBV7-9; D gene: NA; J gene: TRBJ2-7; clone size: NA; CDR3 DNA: TGTGCCAGCAGCTTATTTGGGGGAGGCGAGCAGTACTTC; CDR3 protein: CASSLFGGGEQYF
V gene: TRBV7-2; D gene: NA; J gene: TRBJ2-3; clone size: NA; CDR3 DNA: TGTGCCAGCAGCCAGACCCTGGATACGCAGTATTTT; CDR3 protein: CASSQTLDTQYF
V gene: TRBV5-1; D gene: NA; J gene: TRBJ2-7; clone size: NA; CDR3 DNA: TGCGCCAGCAGCCCCGCGAATGGGGGGGCCGACTACGAGCAGTACTTC; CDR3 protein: CASSPANGGADYEQYF
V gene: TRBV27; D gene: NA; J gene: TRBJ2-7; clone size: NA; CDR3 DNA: TGTGCCAGCAGTTCAGGGTCGAGTTTCTACGAGCAGTACTTC; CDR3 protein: CASSSGSSFYEQYF
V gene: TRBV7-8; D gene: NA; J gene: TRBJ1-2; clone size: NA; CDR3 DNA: TGTGCCAGCAGCCCGGACAGTAACTATGGCTACACCTTC; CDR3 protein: CASSPDSNYGYTF
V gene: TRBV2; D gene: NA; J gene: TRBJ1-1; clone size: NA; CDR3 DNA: TGTGCCAGCAGTAGAGTGGTTACGAACACTGAAGCTTTCTTT; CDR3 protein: CASSRVVTNTEAFF
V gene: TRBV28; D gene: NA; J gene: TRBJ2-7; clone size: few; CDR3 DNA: TGTGCCAGCATGCGGAACCCATCGTCGGATGAGCAGTACTTC; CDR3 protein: CASMRNPSSDEQYF
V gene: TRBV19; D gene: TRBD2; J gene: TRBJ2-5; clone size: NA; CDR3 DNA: TGTGCCAGTAGTCAACTAGCGGTCCAAGAGACCCAGTACTTC; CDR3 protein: CASSQLAVQETQYF
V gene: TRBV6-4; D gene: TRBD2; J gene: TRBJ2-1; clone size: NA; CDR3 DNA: TGTGCCAGCAGTGACTTTGGACTAGCGGACTACAATGAGCAGTTCTTC; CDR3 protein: CASSDFGLADYNEQFF
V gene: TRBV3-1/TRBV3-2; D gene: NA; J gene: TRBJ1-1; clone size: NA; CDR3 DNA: TGTGCCAGCAGCCAAGAAGATCGGGCTGAAGCTTTCTTT; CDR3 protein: CASSQEDRAEAFF
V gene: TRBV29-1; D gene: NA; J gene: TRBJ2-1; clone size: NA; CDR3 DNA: TGCAGCGTTGTAATCAGGGTCAATGAGCAGTTCTTC; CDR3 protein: CSVVIRVNEQFF
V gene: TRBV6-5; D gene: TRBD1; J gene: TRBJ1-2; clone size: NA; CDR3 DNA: TGTGCCAGCAGTTACCATAGACAGGGGGCTAGCTATGGCTACACCTTC; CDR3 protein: CASSYHRQGASYGYTF
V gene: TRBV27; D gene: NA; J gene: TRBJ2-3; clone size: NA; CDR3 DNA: TGTGCCAGCAAGGGTCTCTCCCCTTTGGGGCGGGGTGCAGATACGCAGTATTTT; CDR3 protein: CASKGLSPLGRGADTQYF
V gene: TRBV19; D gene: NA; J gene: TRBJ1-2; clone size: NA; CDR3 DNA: TGTGCCAGTAGGAGCCCAGGGGTTGTATGGGGCTACACCTTC; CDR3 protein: CASRSPGVVWGYTF
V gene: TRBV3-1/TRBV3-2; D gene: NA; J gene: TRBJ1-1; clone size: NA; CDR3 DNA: TGTGCCAGCAGCCAAGCCCTCAAAGGGGGTACTGAAGCTTTCTTT; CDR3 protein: CASSQALKGGTEAFF
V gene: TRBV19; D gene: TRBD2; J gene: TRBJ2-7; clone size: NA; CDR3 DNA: TGTGCCAGTAGTATAAGCGGGGGTACCTACGAGCAGTACTTC; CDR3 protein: CASSISGGTYEQYF
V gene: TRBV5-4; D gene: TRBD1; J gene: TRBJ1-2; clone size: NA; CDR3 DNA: TGTGCCAGCAGCGCGGGACAGGGGGCCCAAAACTATGGCTACACCTTC; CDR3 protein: CASSAGQGAQNYGYTF
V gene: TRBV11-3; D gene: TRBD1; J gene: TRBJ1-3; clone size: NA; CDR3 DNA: TGTGCCAGCAGCCAAGAGGGGGCAACGGGAAACACCATATATTTT; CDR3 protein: CASSQEGATGNTIYF
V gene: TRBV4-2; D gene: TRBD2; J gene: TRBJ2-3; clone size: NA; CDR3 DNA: TGTGCCAGCAGCCTCGGGACTAGGAGCACAGATACGCAGTATTTT; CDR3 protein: CASSLGTRSTDTQYF
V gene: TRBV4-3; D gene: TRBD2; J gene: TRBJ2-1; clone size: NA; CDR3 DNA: TGCGCCAGCAGCCAAGATGAGGCGGGAGTCGCCTACAATGAGCAGTTCTTC; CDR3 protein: CASSQDEAGVAYNEQFF
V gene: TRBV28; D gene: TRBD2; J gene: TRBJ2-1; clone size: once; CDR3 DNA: TGTGCCAGCCCTCCTAGCGGGAGGGCCGCGAGGGAGCAGTTCTTC; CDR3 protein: CASPPSGRAAREQFF
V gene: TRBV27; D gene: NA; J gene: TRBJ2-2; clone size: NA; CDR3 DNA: TGTGCCAGCAGCTTAAACCGCCACCCCGGGGAGCTGTTTTTT; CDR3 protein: CASSLNRHPGELFF
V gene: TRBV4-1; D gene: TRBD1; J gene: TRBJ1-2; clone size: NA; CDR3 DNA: TGCGCCAGCAGCCGGACAGGGTTTAACTATGGCTACACCTTC; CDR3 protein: CASSRTGFNYGYTF
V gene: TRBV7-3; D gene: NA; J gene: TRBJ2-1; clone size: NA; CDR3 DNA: TGTGCCAGCAGCCCAGGGTCTACTGGCGGGGGCTACTCCTACAATGAGCAGTTCTTC; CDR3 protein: CASSPGSTGGGYSYNEQFF
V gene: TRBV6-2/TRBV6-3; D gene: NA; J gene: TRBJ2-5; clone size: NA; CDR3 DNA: TGTGCCAGCAGCCGCTATGTGGGGACCCAGTACTTC; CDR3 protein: CASSRYVGTQYF
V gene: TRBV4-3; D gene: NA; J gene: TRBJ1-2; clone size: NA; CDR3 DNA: TGCGCCAGCAGCCAAGATCTGGGTACCTGGACAGACTACACCTTC; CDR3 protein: CASSQDLGTWTDYTF
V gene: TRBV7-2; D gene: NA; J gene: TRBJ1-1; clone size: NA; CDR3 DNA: TGTGCCAGCAGCTCCCTAGGGGGGGGAGTCACTGAAGCTTTCTTT; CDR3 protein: CASSSLGGGVTEAFF
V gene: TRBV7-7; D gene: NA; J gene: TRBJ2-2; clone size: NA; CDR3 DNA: TGTGCTAGCAGCTTAGGGACTTGGGACGAAAGCTGGAGAAACGCCGGGGAGCTGTTTTTT; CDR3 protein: CASSLGTWDESWRNAGELFF
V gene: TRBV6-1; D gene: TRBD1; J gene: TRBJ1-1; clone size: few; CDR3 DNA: TGTGCCAGCAGTGAAACAGGGGAGAACACTGAAGCTTTCTTT; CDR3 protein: CASSETGENTEAFF
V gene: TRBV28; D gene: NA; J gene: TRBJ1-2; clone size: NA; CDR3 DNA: TGTGCCAGCAGTTTGGGTCGGGGCTACACCTTC; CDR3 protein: CASSLGRGYTF